These 27 T cell receptor beta chains came from one sample sequenced in a study of control samples from healthy donors and cancer patients. Here immunoSEQ multiplex PCR was the method, and the copy in TCRdb shows in-frame clones only, minus some. This table has fewer than 500,000 clones, roughly 90% appearing once. Sequenced: PBMCs. All receptors come from a man aged 40-55 years with head and neck cancer.

This chain uses TRBV30 with TRBJ2-7, with a possible D match to TRBD2 (5 bases). The V end was cut by 1 base, the J end by 2 bases, with 6 bases between. Germline lookup yields CDR1 GTSNPN and CDR2 SVGIG (reference sequence). This CDR3 is built from 12 residues. Here the CDR3 DNA reads TGTGCCTGGAGTGAGAGGGCCTACGAGCAGTACTTC. It is translated as CAWSERAYEQYF. Using reference TRBV30 and TRBJ2-7 for the parts outside the CDR3, the full variable domain is SQTIHQWPATLVQPVGSPLSLECTVEGTSNPNLYWYRQAAGRGLQLLFYSVGIGQISSEVPQNLSASRPQDRQFILSSKKLLLSDSGFYLCAWSERAYEQYFGPGTRLTVT.

This sequence joins TRBV10-2 and TRBJ1-1; D is possibly TRBD1 (6 bases). Germline V lookup: CDR1 WSHSY, CDR2 SAAADI. This CDR3 has 15 residues. The V end lost 4 bases, the J end lost 4 bases, and 16 bases lay between the germline ends. The CDR3 nucleotides read TGCGCCAGCAGTGGACGGGGGGGCGCGAGCACTGAAGCTTTCTTT. Encoded protein: CASSGRGGASTEAFF.

This sequence joins TRBV5-1 and TRBJ2-7; 7 nucleotides align to TRBD2. The CDR3 has 16 residues. V dropped 1 base and J dropped 0; count of bases not matched to a gene: 7. Germline values: CDR1 SGHRS, CDR2 YFSETQ. The CDR3 protein is CASSLSGDPSSYEQYF. For the CDR3, the DNA is TGCGCCAGCAGCTTGAGCGGGGACCCGAGCTCCTACGAGCAGTACTTC.

In this sample, this clone turned up once. CDR3 coding DNA: TGTGCCTGGAACCGACAGGGGACGCCATATGGCTACACCTTC. Translating it yields CAWNRQGTPYGYTF. The chain links TRBV30 to TRBJ1-2; TRBD1 matches at 8 bases. The CDR3 runs 14 residues. Germline V lookup: CDR1 GTSNPN, CDR2 SVGIG (reference sequence). After removal of 4 bases from V and 5 bases from J, the junction contained 9 bases not matched to a gene.

The chain joins TRBV28 to TRBJ2-4, with no clear D. There are 15 residues in the CDR3. V was pared by 3 bases and J by 0 bases, with 9 bases between. Per the germline V gene, CDR1 is MDHEN and CDR2 is SYDVKM. The CDR3 DNA follows: TGTGCCAGCAGTTTCCTCGTTACAGCCAAAAACATTCAGTACTTC. Protein product: CASSFLVTAKNIQYF. Full variable domain (outside the CDR3, taken from reference TRBV28 and TRBJ2-4): DVKVTQSSRYLVKRTGEKVFLECVQDMDHENMFWYRQDPGLGLRLIYFSYDVKMKEKGDIPEGYSVSREKKERFSLILESASTNQTSMYLCASSFLVTAKNIQYFGAGTRLSVL.

V is TRBV28 and J is TRBJ2-5; 7 bases match TRBD1. With 6 bases clipped from V and 4 bases from J, the junction kept 20 bases outside the gene matches. The CDR3 has 18 residues. Germline loops: CDR1 MDHEN, CDR2 SYDVKM. The CDR3 DNA is TGTGCCAGCAGGCCCTCGGACAGGCCGTCCAAATGGGTAGAGACCCAGTACTTC. It is translated as CASRPSDRPSKWVETQYF.

Notes on this clone: The same CDR3 also results from other DNA sequences found in this sample. The rearrangement links TRBV18 to TRBJ2-1; 13 bases line up with TRBD2. This CDR3 is 16 amino acids long. Germline loops: CDR1 KGHSH, CDR2 LQKENI. Unmatched junction bases numbered 3, after V lost 3 bases and J lost 4 bases. The DNA of the CDR3 is TGTGCCAGCTCACCCGGACTAGCGGGGGCGTACAATGAGCAGTTCTTC. It is translated as CASSPGLAGAYNEQFF.

This CDR3 is CAWSVRDVGIYEQYF. CDR3 sequence (DNA): TGTGCCTGGAGTGTACGGGACGTCGGAATCTACGAGCAGTACTTC. This sequence joins TRBV30 and TRBJ2-7; D might be TRBD1 or TRBD2, each matching 5 bases. The CDR3 contains 15 residues. Germline CDR1 and CDR2: GTSNPN and SVGIG (reference sequence). V was trimmed by 0 bases and J by 3 bases, leaving 15 bases between them.

In its sample, this clone was seen once. The V and J genes are TRBV7-9 and TRBJ2-7; 9 positions agree with TRBD1. The CDR3 has 15 residues. With V trimmed by 5 bases and J by 4 bases, 9 bases remained unmatched. The germline V gene encodes CDR1 SEHNR and CDR2 FQNEAQ (reference sequence). The CDR3 DNA is TGTGCCAGCAGCCGAACCGGGACAGGGCCTTACGAGCAGTACTTC. It yields the protein CASSRTGTGPYEQYF.

V gene TRBV4-1 combines with J gene TRBJ2-7, with TRBD2 identical over 10 bases. The trim removed 0 bases at V and 1 base at J, leaving 12 bases unmatched. Germline values: CDR1 MGHRA, CDR2 YSYEKL. There are 19 residues in the CDR3. The CDR3 nucleotides read TGCGCCAGCAGCCAAGAGCCAGGGTCCCCAGCGGGAGGGTCCTACGAGCAGTACTTC. It is translated as CASSQEPGSPAGGSYEQYF.

This chain links TRBV5-1 with TRBJ2-1; D is uncertain. The CDR3 spans 14 residues. CDR1 is SGHRS and CDR2 is YFSETQ in the germline V gene. Trimming pared 0 bases from V and 6 bases from J, leaving 10 bases between. The CDR3 is CASSLGSSLNEQFF. As DNA, the CDR3 is TGCGCCAGCAGCTTGGGTTCCAGCCTCAATGAGCAGTTCTTC.

The genes are TRBV2 and TRBJ2-1, with D possibly being TRBD1 (6 bases). CDR3 size: 17 residues. Looked up from germline, CDR1 is SNHLY and CDR2 is FYNNEI. V lost 8 bases to trimming and J lost 2 bases, with 22 bases between them. In DNA form, the CDR3 reads TGTGCCAGCGACAGGCAGGGTCCCGCGAGTCCCTACAATGAGCAGTTCTTC. Translated: CASDRQGPASPYNEQFF.

The chain has TRBV10-1 and TRBJ2-7; D is ambiguous. Germline assignment: CDR1 WNHNN and CDR2 SYGVQD (reference sequence). V was cut by 8 bases and J by 9 bases, with 14 bases left in between. This CDR3 spans 11 amino acids. The DNA of the CDR3 is TGCGCCAGCCCGCCCGCGGACGCGCAGTACTTC. Translated: CASPPADAQYF.

This clone was counted between two and nine times. Written as DNA, the CDR3 is TGCAGCGTTTCGGGTAATTTAGCGGGGTCTATCTACGAGCAGTACTTC. Its protein is CSVSGNLAGSIYEQYF. The chain couples TRBV29-1 to TRBJ2-7, with 8 nucleotides matching TRBD2. Germline V gives CDR1 SQVTM, CDR2 ANQGSEA. The junction had 15 bases not matched to a gene; V was cut back by 5 bases and J by 3 bases. This CDR3 region has 16 residues.

This chain connects TRBV19 to TRBJ2-2; D may match TRBD1 or TRBD2 (5 bases each). Germline assignment: CDR1 LNHDA and CDR2 SQIVND (reference sequence). The CDR3 consists of 16 residues. V was cut by 5 bases and J by 2 bases, with 15 bases left in between. This chain's CDR3 is CASSPPGTYNTGELFF. CDR3 nucleotides: TGTGCCAGTAGTCCCCCGGGGACCTATAACACCGGGGAGCTGTTTTTT.

V and J are TRBV5-1 and TRBJ2-5; tentatively, D is TRBD1 or TRBD2 (5 bases each). Germline V gene lookup returns CDR1 SGHRS and CDR2 YFSETQ. The CDR3 consists of 16 residues. V lost 0 bases to trimming and J lost 2 bases, with 14 bases between them. This CDR3 is CASSLDRGMRQETQYF. CDR3 sequence (DNA): TGCGCCAGCAGCTTGGATCGGGGCATGAGGCAAGAGACCCAGTACTTC.

With respect to this clone: Additional DNA sequences in this sample encode the identical CDR3. V gene TRBV5-1 combines with J gene TRBJ2-7; no clear D gene. CDR3 length: 11 amino acids. The germline CDR1 and CDR2 sequences are SGHRS and YFSETQ. The ends were cut back, 3 bases at V and 6 bases at J, with 7 bases in the middle. In nucleotides, the CDR3 is TGCGCCAGCAGCTCCGGTGGCGAGCAGTACTTC. Protein sequence: CASSSGGEQYF.

This chain uses TRBV19 with TRBJ2-3; 7 positions agree with TRBD1. Germline CDR1 is LNHDA and CDR2 is SQIVND (reference sequence). This CDR3 contains 15 residues. V lost 6 bases to trimming and J lost 2 bases; unmatched junction nucleotides: 8. CDR3 residues: CASSLRDRFTDTQYF. The CDR3 DNA sequence: TGTGCCAGTAGCCTCCGGGACAGATTCACAGATACGCAGTATTTT. The full variable domain, completed using reference TRBV19 and TRBJ2-3, is DGGITQSPKYLFRKEGQNVTLSCEQNLNHDAMYWYRQDPGQGLRLIYYSQIVNDFQKGDIAEGYSVSREKKESFPLTVTSAQKNPTAFYLCASSLRDRFTDTQYFGPGTRLTVL.

This clone showed up just a few times. The rearrangement links TRBV28 to TRBJ2-1, with TRBD2 matching 7 bases. The germline CDR1 and CDR2 sequences are MDHEN and SYDVKM. V lost 8 bases and J lost 0; bases outside the gene matches: 7. The CDR3 is 15 residues long. The CDR3 DNA sequence: TGTGCCAGCGGGGGGGGTAGTAACTCCTACAATGAGCAGTTCTTC. Encoded protein: CASGGGSNSYNEQFF.

This clone was seen once. The chain joins TRBV30 to TRBJ1-1; D is unclear. The ends were cut back, 0 bases at V and 4 bases at J, with 15 bases in the middle. The germline CDR1 and CDR2 sequences are GTSNPN and SVGIG (reference sequence). The CDR3 loop spans 15 amino acids. The CDR3 is CAWSVSFGVFTEAFF. CDR3 DNA sequence: TGTGCCTGGAGTGTATCGTTCGGGGTATTCACTGAAGCTTTCTTT. The full variable domain, in which reference TRBV30 and TRBJ1-1 provide the parts outside the CDR3, is SQTIHQWPATLVQPVGSPLSLECTVEGTSNPNLYWYRQAAGRGLQLLFYSVGIGQISSEVPQNLSASRPQDRQFILSSKKLLLSDSGFYLCAWSVSFGVFTEAFFGQGTRLTVV.

V and J are TRBV2 and TRBJ2-1; D unclear. V lost 4 bases and J 9 bases, leaving 13 bases between the germline ends. CDR1 is SNHLY, CDR2 FYNNEI, per germline. The CDR3 spans 13 residues. DNA of the CDR3: TGTGCCAGCAGTGGATTGAAGGCTGGTGAGCAGTTCTTC. It encodes CASSGLKAGEQFF.

About this clone itself: In the same sample, other DNA sequences code for this CDR3. CDR3 DNA sequence: TGTGCCAGCAGTCCCCGGGACAGGGGAGCCTACGAGCAGTACTTC. Translated: CASSPRDRGAYEQYF. V usage is TRBV6-5 and J usage is TRBJ2-7, with TRBD1 matching 10 bases. Trimming removed 5 bases from V and 2 bases from J; junction bases left unmatched: 6. The CDR3 runs to 15 residues. CDR1 is MNHEY and CDR2 is SVGAGI in the germline V gene.

The genes are TRBV7-9 and TRBJ2-1; weak D call: TRBD2 (5 bases). Trimming shortened V by 2 bases and J by 0 bases, and 11 bases separated the two germline ends. This CDR3 has 16 amino acids. Germline-derived CDR1 and CDR2 are SEHNR and FQNEAQ (reference sequence). The CDR3 nucleotides are TGTGCCAGCAGCTTATTAGCCGGGATCTCCTACAATGAGCAGTTCTTC. Protein product: CASSLLAGISYNEQFF.

The DNA for the CDR3 is TGTGCCAGCAGCTGGAGGGAAAGGGCCTACGAGCAGTACTTC. Protein: CASSWRERAYEQYF. The chain joins TRBV7-9 to TRBJ2-7; a weak D match, TRBD2 (6 bases). The CDR3 contains 14 residues. CDR1 and CDR2 from the germline V gene are SEHNR and FQNEAQ (reference sequence). V lost 4 bases and J 2 bases, leaving 12 bases between the germline ends.

The rearrangement uses TRBV10-3 and TRBJ2-1, with D possibly being TRBD2 (6 bases). Per germline, CDR1 ENHRY and CDR2 SYGVKD. The germline V and J ends were trimmed by 10 bases and 7 bases, with 23 bases remaining between them. The CDR3 has 15 residues. CDR3 sequence reads: CATAPGDLGWNEQFF. CDR3 nucleotide sequence: TGTGCCACCGCACCGGGGGACTTAGGTTGGAATGAGCAGTTCTTC.

J is TRBJ2-7 and V is TRBV10-3, with no clear D. Germline CDR1 ENHRY, CDR2 SYGVKD. V shed 2 bases and J shed 4 bases, with 18 bases lying between them. The CDR3 has 16 amino acids. The CDR3 region is CAISEGKRGVPYEQYF. The CDR3 DNA is TGTGCCATCAGTGAGGGGAAACGTGGGGTTCCTTACGAGCAGTACTTC.

This chain uses TRBV5-1 with TRBJ2-7, with a tentative D call TRBD1 (6 bases). Trimming removed 1 base from V and 5 bases from J, with 25 bases in between. This CDR3 spans 18 amino acids. Germline V gene data show CDR1 as SGHRS and CDR2 as YFSETQ. CDR3 sequence reads: CASSLFPLIRGGLNEQYF. CDR3 sequence (DNA): TGCGCCAGCAGCTTGTTCCCTCTCATCAGGGGTGGCTTGAACGAGCAGTACTTC.